The source of this T cell receptor (beta chain) is a study of CD8 T cells in Susac syndrome. Random hexamers were used to reverse transcribe the RNA input (about 0.5 to 1 ug). The method of amplification for TCR beta CDR3 was immunoSEQ multiplex PCR, covering 54 Vbeta and 13 Jbeta. TCRdb fed the immunoSEQ multiplex PCR reads into MiXCR, producing one record per CDR3 protein. The sample has some 170,000 distinct CDR3 sequences, 94% seen once; the top ten hold almost 0.095%. The V gene lost 3 bases and the J gene lost 1 base, with 21 bases spanning the gap. This CDR3 spans 17 amino acids. In germline, CDR1 is DFQATT, CDR2 SNEGSKA (reference sequence). The authors sequenced TCR beta from blood CD8+ and CD4+ T cells. TEMRA cells were FACS-enriched and CD8+ and CD4+ T cells negatively isolated.

The chain recombines TRBV20-1 with TRBJ1-1; TRBD1 might be the D (5 bases). The TCR comes from a human donor with multiple sclerosis. The sequenced sample consisted of CD4+ T cells from PBMCs. CDR3 sequence (DNA): TGCAGTGCTAGGGTTCCGGGTCTCGGGGCTTGGAACACTGAAGCTTTCTTT. This sequence encodes CSARVPGLGAWNTEAFF.